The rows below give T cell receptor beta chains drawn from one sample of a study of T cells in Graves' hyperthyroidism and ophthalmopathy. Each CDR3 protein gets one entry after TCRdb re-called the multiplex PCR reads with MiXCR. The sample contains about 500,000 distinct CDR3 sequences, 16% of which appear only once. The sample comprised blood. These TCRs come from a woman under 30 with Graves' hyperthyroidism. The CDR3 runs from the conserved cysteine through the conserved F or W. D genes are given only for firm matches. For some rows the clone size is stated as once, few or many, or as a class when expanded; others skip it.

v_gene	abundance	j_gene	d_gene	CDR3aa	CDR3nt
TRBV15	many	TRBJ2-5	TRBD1	CATSTRQGPLKETQYF	TGTGCCACCAGCACTCGACAGGGACCGTTAAAAGAGACCCAGTACTTC
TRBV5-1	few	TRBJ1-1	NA	CASSPRGGVSGTEAFF	TGCGCCAGCAGCCCCCGCGGCGGGGTTAGCGGCACTGAAGCTTTCTTT
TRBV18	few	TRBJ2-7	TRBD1	CASSPSAGTGDGEQYF	TGTGCCAGCTCACCTTCTGCCGGGACAGGGGACGGCGAGCAGTACTTC
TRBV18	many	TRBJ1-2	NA	CASSPQGGNGYTF	TGTGCCAGCTCTCCTCAAGGGGGGAATGGCTACACCTTC
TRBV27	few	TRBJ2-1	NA	CASRPDGASQFF	TGTGCCAGCAGGCCGGACGGCGCCTCCCAGTTCTTC
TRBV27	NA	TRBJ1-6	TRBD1	CASSSISAGTGNSPLHF	TGTGCCAGCAGTTCAATCTCCGCTGGGACAGGAAATTCACCCCTCCACTTT
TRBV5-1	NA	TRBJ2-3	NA	CVSTLPGQDTQYF	TGCGTCAGCACCCTCCCGGGGCAAGATACGCAGTATTTT
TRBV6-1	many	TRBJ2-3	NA	CASSDVSNTQYF	TGTGCCAGCAGTGATGTCTCGAATACGCAGTATTTT
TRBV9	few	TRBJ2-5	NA	CASSVGLTVQETQYF	TGTGCCAGCAGCGTAGGGCTGACAGTGCAAGAGACCCAGTACTTC
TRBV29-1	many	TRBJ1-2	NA	CSAQGLRGGYTF	TGCAGCGCCCAGGGGCTTCGCGGGGGCTACACCTTC
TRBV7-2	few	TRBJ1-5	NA	CASSLGGGSGNQPQHF	TGTGCCAGCAGCTTAGGTGGGGGTTCGGGCAATCAGCCCCAGCATTTT
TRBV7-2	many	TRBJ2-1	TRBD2	CASSLGPLAGVDREQFF	TGTGCCAGCAGCTTAGGGCCCCTAGCGGGAGTGGACCGTGAGCAGTTCTTC
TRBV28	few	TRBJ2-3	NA	CASSALQDTQYF	TGTGCCAGCAGTGCACTCCAGGATACGCAGTATTTT
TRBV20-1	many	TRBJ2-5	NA	CSASRSQETQYF	TGCAGTGCTAGTCGCAGCCAAGAGACCCAGTACTTC
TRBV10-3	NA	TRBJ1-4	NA	CAISESTGTNEKLFF	TGTGCCATCAGTGAGTCGACGGGGACTAATGAAAAACTGTTTTTT
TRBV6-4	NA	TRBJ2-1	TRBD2	CAGSDGTSGNEQFF	TGTGCCGGCAGTGACGGGACTAGCGGGAATGAGCAGTTCTTC
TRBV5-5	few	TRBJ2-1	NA	CASSASGEQFF	TGTGCCAGCAGCGCGTCAGGTGAGCAGTTCTTC
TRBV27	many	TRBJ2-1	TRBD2	CASSPIGLAANNEQFF	TGTGCCAGCAGTCCAATTGGGCTAGCGGCTAACAATGAGCAGTTCTTC
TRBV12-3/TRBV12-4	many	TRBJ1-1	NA	CASSLDGEAFF	TGTGCCAGCAGTTTAGACGGTGAAGCTTTCTTT
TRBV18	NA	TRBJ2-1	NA	CASSPQVGGTSYNDQFF	TGTGCCAGCTCACCACAGGTGGGGGGAACCTCCTACAATGACCAGTTCTTC
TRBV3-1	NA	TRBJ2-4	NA	CASSQGGEAKNIQYF	TGTGCCAGCAGCCAGGGGGGCGAGGCCAAAAACATTCAGTACTTC
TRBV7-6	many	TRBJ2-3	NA	CASSLTGVDTQYF	TGTGCCAGCAGCCTGACGGGGGTGGATACGCAGTATTTT
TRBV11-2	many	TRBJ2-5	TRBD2	CASSSGLAETQYF	TGTGCCAGCAGCTCTGGACTAGCAGAGACCCAGTACTTC
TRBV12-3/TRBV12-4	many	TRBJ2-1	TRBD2	CASSWTSGREAHNEQFF	TGTGCCAGCAGTTGGACTAGCGGGAGGGAAGCACACAATGAGCAGTTCTTC
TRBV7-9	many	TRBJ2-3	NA	CASSLFQTEFTDTQYF	TGTGCCAGCAGCTTATTCCAGACGGAATTCACAGATACGCAGTATTTT
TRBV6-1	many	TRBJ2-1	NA	CASSGQGGGLNEQFF	TGTGCCAGCAGTGGACAGGGAGGGGGCTTGAATGAGCAGTTCTTC
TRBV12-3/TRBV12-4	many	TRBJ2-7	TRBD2	CASSWRESNEQYF	TGTGCCAGCAGTTGGCGGGAGAGTAACGAGCAGTACTTC
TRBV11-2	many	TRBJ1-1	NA	CASSPQGASEAFF	TGTGCCAGCAGCCCCCAAGGGGCCTCGGAAGCTTTCTTT
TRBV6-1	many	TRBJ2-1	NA	CASSEGHFGVGEQFF	TGTGCCAGCAGTGAAGGACACTTTGGGGTAGGTGAGCAGTTCTTC
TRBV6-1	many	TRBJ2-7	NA	CASSPRDYEQYF	TGTGCCAGCAGTCCCAGGGACTACGAGCAGTACTTC
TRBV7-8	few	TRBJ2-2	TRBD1	CASSPKGQGRTGELFF	TGTGCCAGCAGCCCAAAAGGACAGGGCAGAACCGGGGAGCTGTTTTTT
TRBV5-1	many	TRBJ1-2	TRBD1	CASSLEGALLNYGYTF	TGCGCCAGCAGCTTGGAGGGGGCCCTCCTTAACTATGGCTACACCTTC
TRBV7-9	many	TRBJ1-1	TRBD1	CASSLTGANTEAFF	TGTGCCAGCAGCTTAACAGGGGCGAACACTGAAGCTTTCTTT
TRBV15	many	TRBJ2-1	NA	CATSTPYSYNEQFF	TGTGCCACCAGCACTCCATACTCCTACAATGAGCAGTTCTTC
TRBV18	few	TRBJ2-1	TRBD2	CASSPVGGGYNEQFF	TGTGCCAGCTCACCCGTAGGCGGGGGCTACAATGAGCAGTTCTTC
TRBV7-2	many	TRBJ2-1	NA	CASSPMGRREQFF	TGTGCCAGCAGCCCCATGGGCAGGAGGGAGCAGTTCTTC
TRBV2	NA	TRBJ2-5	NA	CASSEDERLKGQETQYF	TGTGCCAGCAGTGAGGACGAGCGGTTGAAGGGTCAAGAGACCCAGTACTTC
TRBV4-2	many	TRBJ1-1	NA	CASSPGPKNTEAFF	TGTGCCAGCAGCCCGGGACCGAAGAACACTGAAGCTTTCTTT
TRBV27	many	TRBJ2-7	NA	CASSLSKAELSYEQYF	TGTGCCAGCAGTTTATCGAAGGCAGAGCTCTCCTACGAGCAGTACTTC
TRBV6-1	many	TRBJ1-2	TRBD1	CASRPPGQGAGGYTF	TGTGCCAGCAGGCCCCCGGGACAGGGGGCAGGTGGCTACACCTTC
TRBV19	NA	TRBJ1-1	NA	CASSTRVSTEAFF	TGTGCCAGTAGTACCAGGGTGAGCACTGAAGCTTTCTTT
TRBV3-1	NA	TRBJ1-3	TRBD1	CASSQRDRGNTIYF	TGTGCCAGCAGCCAGCGGGACAGGGGGAACACCATATATTTT
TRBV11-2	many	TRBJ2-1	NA	CASSFSLGPRNEQFF	TGTGCCAGCAGCTTCAGTTTGGGACCACGCAATGAGCAGTTCTTC
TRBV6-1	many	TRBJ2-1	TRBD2	CASAREPISYNEQFF	TGTGCCAGCGCGCGGGAGCCCATCTCCTACAATGAGCAGTTCTTC
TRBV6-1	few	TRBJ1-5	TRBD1	CASIQQGANQPQHF	TGTGCCAGCATTCAGCAGGGGGCGAATCAGCCCCAGCATTTT
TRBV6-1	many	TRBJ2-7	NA	CASRSPGGAYEQYF	TGTGCCAGCAGAAGTCCAGGGGGGGCCTACGAGCAGTACTTC
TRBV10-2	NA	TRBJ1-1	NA	CASSLTKVNTEAFF	TGCGCCAGCAGTCTCACTAAGGTGAACACTGAAGCTTTCTTT
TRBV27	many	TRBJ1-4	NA	CASSSMTEEKLFF	TGTGCCAGCAGCTCAATGACCGAGGAAAAACTGTTTTTT
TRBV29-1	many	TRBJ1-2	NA	CSVEQGYNYGYTF	TGCAGCGTTGAGCAGGGGTATAACTATGGCTACACCTTC
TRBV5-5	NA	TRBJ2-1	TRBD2	CASSFWTSGVGSSYNEQFF	TGTGCCAGCAGCTTCTGGACTAGCGGGGTGGGTAGTTCCTACAATGAGCAGTTCTTC